The next 4 T cell receptor beta chains were all read from a single sample in a study of T cells in localized non-small cell lung cancer. Assay: immunoSEQ multiplex PCR; the TCRdb copy retains only in-frame clones and omits some. Among tens of thousands of clones, 75% to 95% were seen once, and the ten largest hold approximately 12%. This specimen consisted of peripheral blood mononuclear cells, obtained before any cancer treatment. All receptors derive from a female donor of 60 years or more with stage II lung adenocarcinoma.

This sequence joins TRBV19 and TRBJ2-3; D is ambiguous. The CDR3 length is 13 residues. The germline V gene encodes CDR1 LNHDA and CDR2 SQIVND (reference sequence). V was clipped by 3 bases and J by 2 bases, with 6 bases between them. CDR3 protein: CASSIQDTDTQYF. Written as DNA, the CDR3 is TGTGCCAGTAGTATCCAGGACACAGATACGCAGTATTTT. The full variable domain, in which reference TRBV19 and TRBJ2-3 provide the parts outside the CDR3, is DGGITQSPKYLFRKEGQNVTLSCEQNLNHDAMYWYRQDPGQGLRLIYYSQIVNDFQKGDIAEGYSVSREKKESFPLTVTSAQKNPTAFYLCASSIQDTDTQYFGPGTRLTVL.

This rearrangement joins TRBV28 to TRBJ1-4; 9 bases align to TRBD1. Trimming removed 5 bases from V and 8 bases from J; junction bases left unmatched: 9. Germline lookup yields CDR1 MDHEN and CDR2 SYDVKM. The CDR3 consists of 15 residues. CDR3 coding DNA: TGTGCCAGCAGTCAAACCACAGGGGGCTTCGAAAAACTGTTTTTT. Translated, it gives CASSQTTGGFEKLFF.

J is TRBJ2-5 and V is TRBV2, with a possible D match to TRBD1 (6 bases). V was trimmed by 2 bases and J by 1 base, leaving 17 bases between them. Germline CDR1 is SNHLY and CDR2 is FYNNEI. The CDR3 has 17 residues. Here the CDR3 reads CASSEIGWGQVQETQYF. The DNA for the CDR3 is TGTGCCAGCAGTGAAATAGGTTGGGGACAAGTCCAAGAGACCCAGTACTTC.

The V gene is TRBV9, the J gene TRBJ1-4; D not certain. Deletions cut 0 bases from V and 10 bases from J, with 13 bases between. The CDR3 spans 14 residues. Germline V CDR1 and CDR2: SGDLS, YYNGEE. CDR3 nucleotides: TGTGCCAGCAGCGTAGGCACAGTTCCGTCAAAACTGTTTTTT. It translates to CASSVGTVPSKLFF.